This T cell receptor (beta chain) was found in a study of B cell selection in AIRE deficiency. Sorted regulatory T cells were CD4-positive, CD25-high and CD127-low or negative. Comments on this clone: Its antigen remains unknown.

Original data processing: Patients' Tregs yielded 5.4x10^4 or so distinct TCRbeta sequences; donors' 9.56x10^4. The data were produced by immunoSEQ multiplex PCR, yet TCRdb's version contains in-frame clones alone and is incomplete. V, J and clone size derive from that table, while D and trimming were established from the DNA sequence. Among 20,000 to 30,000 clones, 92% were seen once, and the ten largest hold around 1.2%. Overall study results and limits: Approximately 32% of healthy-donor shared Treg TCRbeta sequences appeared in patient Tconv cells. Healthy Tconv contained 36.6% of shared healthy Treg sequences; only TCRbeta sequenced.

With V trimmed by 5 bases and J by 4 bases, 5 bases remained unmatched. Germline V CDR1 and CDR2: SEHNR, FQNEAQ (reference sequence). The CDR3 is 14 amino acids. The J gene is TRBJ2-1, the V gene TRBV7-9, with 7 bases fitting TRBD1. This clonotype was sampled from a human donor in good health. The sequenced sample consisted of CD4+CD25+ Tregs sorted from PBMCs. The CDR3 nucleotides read TGTGCCAGCAGCCGAGGACAGGCTTACAATGAGCAGTTCTTC. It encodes CASSRGQAYNEQFF.